This T cell receptor beta chain is drawn from a study of CD8+CD57+ T cells in acquired aplastic anemia. TCR beta VDJ and CDR3 profiles were obtained from a genomic DNA template. TCRdb redid the calling of the reads with MiXCR, one entry per CDR3 protein. This sample has some 190,000 distinct CDR3 sequences; 40% to 50% occur once, and the top ten carry approximately 2.9%. CDR3 length: 15 residues. Germline V gene lookup returns CDR1 DFQATT and CDR2 SNEGSKA (reference sequence). Of note for this clonotype: One end of the junction fails to match germline, which may point to a read error.

What was sequenced was sorted CD4+, CD8+, or CD8+CD57+ T cells (not recorded which) from PBMCs. The V and J genes are TRBV20-1 and TRBJ2-1; 9 nucleotides line up with TRBD1. The clonotype was recovered from a human donor in good health. CDR3 in amino acids: CSAGAGDRAYNEQFF. The CDR3 bases are TGCAGTGCTGGCGCCGGGGACAGGGCCTACAATGAGCAGTTCTTT.